The present entry profiles one TCR beta chain with its context. This clone is a singleton in its sample. Its antigen target is currently unknown. Per-base qualities were not stored, and no clone one base away is much larger. This specimen belongs to a study of shared clonotypes between healthy human individuals (TCRdb year 2020). Some background on the complete study: A couple of women and three men aged 18 to 49 years were included in the cohort. To estimate repertoire size and how much clonotype sharing occurs between individuals, the study deeply sequenced the blood TCR repertoires of five healthy adults. Per donor, three plates each were used for CD4 naive and CD4 memory, two for CD8 naive, and one for CD8 memory. To increase sequencing depth and limit assay-specific biases, different laboratories used diverse techniques to prepare libraries and sequence TCR repertoires. Each donor's leukapheresis produced roughly between about 0.8 and 8.9 billion PBMCs. Here is what the overall study found, with its caveats: Because the study included a small number of donors, the genetic and exposure-history diversity represented was limited. Compared with non-shared clonotypes, clonotypes shared by all four sorted-subset donors had higher generation probabilities. Estimated clonotype richness was generally larger for naive than for memory subsets. Pairwise subsampling led to the expectation that sequencing depth would affect the degree of clonotype sharing among donors. Only blood was sampled, and tissue TCR repertoires likely differ from those in blood. Across four donors, around 5% of naive CD4, around 3.3% of naive CD8, roughly 2.3% of memory CD4, and over 0.35% of memory CD8 clonotypes were shared. Even with the large sequencing depth, rarefaction of the sorted-subset datasets indicated that sequencing was incomplete.

Healthy HIV-negative adults with no recently reported acute infections or vaccinations were included as donors. Every donor was a Caucasian adult living in Nashville, Tennessee, USA. CD4+ T cells were enriched through magnetic negative selection, after which naive cells were positively selected on CD45RA and the remaining negative fraction served as the memory subset. Blood was collected by leukapheresis, and PBMCs were isolated by Ficoll-Histopaque density gradient centrifugation and then cryopreserved in liquid nitrogen vapor phase. Analytical flow cytometry was used to check the purity and quantity of each magnetically sorted T cell population. Genomic DNA was isolated from each sorted fraction and quantified by UV absorbance on a Nanodrop 2000c. Using the deep immunoSEQ assay, TCR CDR3 regions were amplified from genomic DNA by multiplex PCR. Genomic DNA extracted from each cell subset was distributed evenly over all wells of several immunoSEQ 96-well plates, and each plate served as one replicate. For sorted subsets, around 200 ng genomic DNA, equal to approximately 30,000 T cell genomes, was loaded into each replicate PCR. The purified libraries were quantified using a Qubit 3.0 fluorometer, sized with a Bioanalyzer 2100, and then quantified again using the KAPA Library Quantification kit. A separate single-read 150-cycle Illumina NextSeq 550 flow cell was used to sequence each immunoSEQ 96-well plate. As for the authors' bioinformatics: The immunoSEQ output contained only junctional sequences without quality scores, so filtering could not match that applied to full-length reads. Sequences were annotated with PyIR, a Python wrapper for IgBLAST v1.9, and V/J genes and CDR3 were assigned using IMGT germline references. Reads were removed for weak V/J assignments (E-value above 1e-6), missing CDR3, stop codons, out-of-frame junctions, or ambiguous translated residues. V3J clonotypes were defined as sequences sharing the same inferred V gene, J gene, and CDR3 amino acid sequence. Percentage overlap between repertoires was calculated by dividing the number of shared unique clonotypes by the size of the smaller repertoire. RTK rarefaction, the Chao1 estimator, and Recon v2.1 estimates of unobserved clonotypes were used to assess repertoire richness. OLGA was used to compute generation probabilities for all TCRbeta clonotypes that the gDNA method yielded from several donors. TCRdb's version of the immuneACCESS table is confined to in-frame rearrangements and falls short of the full clone set. An unresolved V gene accounts for under half of the shortfall where checked; the remainder is of unknown origin. V and J calls and clone size come straight from that table; D and trimming were deduced from the DNA. The sample table lists more than 150,000 clones, over 85% of them with a count of one. The top ten hold 0.065% to 0.07% of the sample.

The CDR3 spans 14 residues, from the cysteine through the phenylalanine. Only the CDR3 DNA is retained, 42 bases long and in frame from the first base. The germline V gene specifies KGHSH as CDR1 and LQKENI as CDR2. V has 5 bases trimmed and J has 3 bases trimmed; junction bases matching no gene number 4. This receptor was obtained from a woman between 25 and 40 years old in good health. Material: naive CD4+ T cells sorted from blood. The cell subset or site label on this specimen signifies: CD45RA+ positively selected. The rearranged chain carries TRBV18 and TRBJ2-5; TRBD1 fits 9 bases in the junction. The DNA sequence is as follows: TGTGCCAGCTCAGGGGACAGGGCAAAAGAGACCCAGTACTTC. It translates as CASSGDRAKETQYF.